Listed below are T cell receptor beta chains from one sample, sequenced in a study of T cell changes during pregnancy in multiple sclerosis. Libraries were prepared by immunoSEQ multiplex PCR; TCRdb keeps only in-frame clonotypes and omits some of them. The sample has tens of thousands of clones, roughly nine tenths seen once. The source material was peripheral blood, sampled after pregnancy. Every receptor here comes from a female donor in good health, enrolled as a control in a pregnancy study. Each CDR3 is given with its conserved first and last residue. The order of the fields is J gene, D gene, V gene, clone size, CDR3 protein, CDR3 DNA. A D gene is named only where the DNA matches it firmly. Clone size, where shown, is once, few, many, or a class for clones that have expanded.

>TRBJ2-3|-|TRBV19|-
CASSWAQANSDTQYF
TGTGCCAGTAGTTGGGCGCAGGCAAATTCAGATACGCAGTATTTT
>TRBJ1-5|-|TRBV5-5|-
CASSPGGINSNQPQHF
TGTGCCAGCAGCCCGGGAGGGATTAATAGCAATCAGCCCCAGCATTTT
>TRBJ1-1|-|TRBV23-1|-
CASSQGSSEAFF
TGCGCCAGCAGTCAAGGGAGTAGTGAAGCTTTCTTT
>TRBJ1-2|TRBD1|TRBV4-2|-
CASSRRGQGENYGYTF
TGTGCCAGCAGCCGGCGGGGACAGGGAGAGAACTATGGCTACACCTTC
>TRBJ2-1|TRBD2|TRBV6-6|-
CASSPRGGSNNEQFF
TGTGCCAGCAGCCCTCGGGGCGGGAGTAACAATGAGCAGTTCTTC
>TRBJ2-7|-|TRBV7-6|once
CASSQSGTGEAFYEQYF
TGTGCCAGCAGCCAATCAGGGACTGGGGAGGCCTTCTACGAGCAGTACTTC
>TRBJ1-1|TRBD1|TRBV7-9|-
CASSAARGSTEAFF
TGTGCCAGCAGCGCAGCCAGGGGGTCCACTGAAGCTTTCTTT
>TRBJ1-2|TRBD1|TRBV5-4|-
CASSLPPGQNYGYTF
TGTGCCAGCAGCTTACCCCCGGGACAGAACTATGGCTACACCTTC
>TRBJ2-5|TRBD2|TRBV11-2|-
CASSPSGGAGGRETQYF
TGTGCCAGCAGCCCTAGCGGGGGAGCGGGGGGCCGAGAGACCCAGTACTTC
>TRBJ1-4|-|TRBV11-2|-
CASSLDITGEKLFF
TGTGCCAGCAGCTTAGATATCACGGGTGAAAAACTGTTTTTT
>TRBJ2-1|TRBD2|TRBV7-2|-
CASSYPGTTPIF
TGTGCCAGCAGTTACCCCGGGACTACTCCCATCTTC